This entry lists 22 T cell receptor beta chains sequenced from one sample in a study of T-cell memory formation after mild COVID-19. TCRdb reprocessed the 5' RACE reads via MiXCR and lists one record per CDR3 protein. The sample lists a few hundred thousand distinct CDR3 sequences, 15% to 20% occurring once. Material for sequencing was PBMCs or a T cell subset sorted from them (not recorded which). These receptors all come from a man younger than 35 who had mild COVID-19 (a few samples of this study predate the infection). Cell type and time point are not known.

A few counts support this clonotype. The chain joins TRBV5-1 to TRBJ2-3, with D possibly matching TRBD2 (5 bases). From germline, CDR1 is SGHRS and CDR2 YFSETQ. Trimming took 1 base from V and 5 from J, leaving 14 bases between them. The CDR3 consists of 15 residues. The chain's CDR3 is CASSLRETIQDTQYF. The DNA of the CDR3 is TGCGCCAGCAGCTTGAGGGAGACAATCCAAGATACGCAGTATTTT.

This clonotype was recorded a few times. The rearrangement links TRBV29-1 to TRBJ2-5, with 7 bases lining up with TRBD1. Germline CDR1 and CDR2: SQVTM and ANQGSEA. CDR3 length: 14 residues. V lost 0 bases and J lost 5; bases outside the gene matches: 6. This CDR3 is CSVEDRGSGETQYF. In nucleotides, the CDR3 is TGCAGCGTTGAAGACAGGGGGTCCGGGGAGACCCAGTACTTC.

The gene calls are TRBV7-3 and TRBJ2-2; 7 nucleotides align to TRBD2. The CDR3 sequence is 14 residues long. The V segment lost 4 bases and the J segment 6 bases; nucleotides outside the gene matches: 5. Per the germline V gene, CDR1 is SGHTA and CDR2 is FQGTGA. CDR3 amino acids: CASSSLGRAGELFF. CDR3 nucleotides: TGTGCCAGCAGCTCCCTAGGGAGGGCCGGGGAGCTGTTTTTT.

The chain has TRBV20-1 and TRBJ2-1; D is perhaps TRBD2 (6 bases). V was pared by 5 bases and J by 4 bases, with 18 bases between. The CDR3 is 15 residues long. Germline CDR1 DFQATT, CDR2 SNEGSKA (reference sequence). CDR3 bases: TGCAGTGCTCCTCTCGGGGGTGGGGATTACAATGAGCAGTTCTTC. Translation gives CSAPLGGGDYNEQFF.

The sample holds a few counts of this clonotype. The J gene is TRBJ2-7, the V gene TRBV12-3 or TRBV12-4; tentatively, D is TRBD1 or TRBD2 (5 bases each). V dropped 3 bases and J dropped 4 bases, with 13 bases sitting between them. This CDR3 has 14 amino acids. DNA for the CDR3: TGTGCCAGCAGTTTTTCCAGGGACCGGTACGAGCAGTACTTC. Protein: CASSFSRDRYEQYF.

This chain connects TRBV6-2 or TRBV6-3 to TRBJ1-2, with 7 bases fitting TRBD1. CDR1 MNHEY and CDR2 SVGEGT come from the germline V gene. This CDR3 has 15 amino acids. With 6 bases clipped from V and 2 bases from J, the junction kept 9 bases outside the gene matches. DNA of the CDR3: TGTGCCAGCAGCCTGACTTCGACAGGGAACTATGGCTACACCTTC. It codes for CASSLTSTGNYGYTF.

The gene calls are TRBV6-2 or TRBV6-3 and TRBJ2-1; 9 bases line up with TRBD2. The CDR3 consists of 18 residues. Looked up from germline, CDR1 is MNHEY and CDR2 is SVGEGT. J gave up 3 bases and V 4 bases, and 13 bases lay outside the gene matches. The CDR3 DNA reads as TGTGCCAGCAGTTCTCAACCGCCCCTAGCGGGGCTCTACAATGAGCAGTTCTTC. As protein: CASSSQPPLAGLYNEQFF.

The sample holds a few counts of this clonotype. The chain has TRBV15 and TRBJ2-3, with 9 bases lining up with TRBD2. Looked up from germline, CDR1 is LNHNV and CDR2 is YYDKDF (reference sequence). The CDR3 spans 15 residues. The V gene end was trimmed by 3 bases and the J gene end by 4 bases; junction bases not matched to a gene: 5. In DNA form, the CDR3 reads TGTGCCACCAGCAGTTTAGCGGGGGTTGCAGATACGCAGTATTTT. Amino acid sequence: CATSSLAGVADTQYF.

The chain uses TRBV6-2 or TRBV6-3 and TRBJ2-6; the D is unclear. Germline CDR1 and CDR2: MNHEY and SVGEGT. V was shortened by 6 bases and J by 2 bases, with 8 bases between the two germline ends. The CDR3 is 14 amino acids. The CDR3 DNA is TGTGCCAGCAGACAAAGTCCTGGGGCCAACGTCCTGACTTTC. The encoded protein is CASRQSPGANVLTF.

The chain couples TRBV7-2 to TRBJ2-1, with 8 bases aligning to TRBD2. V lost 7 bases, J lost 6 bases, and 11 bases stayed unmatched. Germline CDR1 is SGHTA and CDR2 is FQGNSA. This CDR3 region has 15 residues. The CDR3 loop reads CASTPSSGGSNEQFF. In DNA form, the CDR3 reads TGTGCCAGCACCCCCTCAAGCGGGGGAAGCAATGAGCAGTTCTTC.

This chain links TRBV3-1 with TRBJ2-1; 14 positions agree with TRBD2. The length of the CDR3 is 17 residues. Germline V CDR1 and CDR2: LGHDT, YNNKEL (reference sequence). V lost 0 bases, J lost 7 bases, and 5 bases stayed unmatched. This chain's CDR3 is CASSQDRGLAGANEQFF. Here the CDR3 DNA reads TGTGCCAGCAGCCAAGATCGGGGACTAGCGGGAGCAAATGAGCAGTTCTTC.

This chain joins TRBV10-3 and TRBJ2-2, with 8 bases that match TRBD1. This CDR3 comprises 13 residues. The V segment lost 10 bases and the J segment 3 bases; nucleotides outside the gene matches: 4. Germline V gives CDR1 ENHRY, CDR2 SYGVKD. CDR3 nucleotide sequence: TGTGCCACCACGGGACAGGACACCGGGGAGCTGTTTTTT. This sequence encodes CATTGQDTGELFF.

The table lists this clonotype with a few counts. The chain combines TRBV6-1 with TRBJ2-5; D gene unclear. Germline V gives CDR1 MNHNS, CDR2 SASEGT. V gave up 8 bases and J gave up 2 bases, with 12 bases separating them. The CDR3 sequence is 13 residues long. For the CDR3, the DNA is TGTGCCAGCCAACGAACAGATCAAGAGACCCAGTACTTC. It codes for CASQRTDQETQYF.

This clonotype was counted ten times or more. In nucleotides, the CDR3 is TGCGCCAGCAGTCAATCGGGGTTGGGGGAGACCCAGTACTTC. It specifies CASSQSGLGETQYF. The chain recombines TRBV23-1 with TRBJ2-5; D remains ambiguous. TRBV23-1 falls under the ORF class, with uncertain function. The CDR3 has 14 amino acids. The ends were cut back, 0 bases at V and 5 bases at J, with 10 bases in the middle.

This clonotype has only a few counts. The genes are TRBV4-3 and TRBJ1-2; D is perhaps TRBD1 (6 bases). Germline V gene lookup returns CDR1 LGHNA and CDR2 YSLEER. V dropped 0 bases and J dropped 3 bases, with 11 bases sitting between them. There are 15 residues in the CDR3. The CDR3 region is CASSQDLGQHYGYTF. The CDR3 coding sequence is TGCGCCAGCAGCCAAGATCTAGGACAGCACTATGGCTACACCTTC.

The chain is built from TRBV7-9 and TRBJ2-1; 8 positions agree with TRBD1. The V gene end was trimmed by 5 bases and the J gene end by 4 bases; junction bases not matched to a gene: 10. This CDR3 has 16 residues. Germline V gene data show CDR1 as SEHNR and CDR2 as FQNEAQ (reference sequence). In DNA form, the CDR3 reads TGTGCCAGCAGCGAGGCACAGGGGGGCAAGTACAATGAGCAGTTCTTC. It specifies CASSEAQGGKYNEQFF. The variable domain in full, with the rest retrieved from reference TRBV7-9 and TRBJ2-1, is DTGVSQNPRHKITKRGQNVTFRCDPISEHNRLYWYRQTLGQGPEFLTYFQNEAQLEKSRLLSDRFSAERPKGSFSTLEIQRTEQGDSAMYLCASSEAQGGKYNEQFFGPGTRLTVL.

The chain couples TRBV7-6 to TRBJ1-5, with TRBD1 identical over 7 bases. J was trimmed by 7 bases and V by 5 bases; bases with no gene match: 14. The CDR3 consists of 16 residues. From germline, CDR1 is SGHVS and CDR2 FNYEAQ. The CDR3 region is CASSPGGGGGHQPQHF. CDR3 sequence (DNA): TGTGCCAGCAGCCCGGGGGGAGGGGGCGGTCACCAGCCCCAGCATTTT.

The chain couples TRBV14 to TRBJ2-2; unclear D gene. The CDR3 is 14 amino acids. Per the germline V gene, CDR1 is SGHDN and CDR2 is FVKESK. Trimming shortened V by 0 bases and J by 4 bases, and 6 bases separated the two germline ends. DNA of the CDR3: TGTGCCAGCAGCCAAGATCGGGCCACCGGGGAGCTGTTTTTT. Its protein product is CASSQDRATGELFF.

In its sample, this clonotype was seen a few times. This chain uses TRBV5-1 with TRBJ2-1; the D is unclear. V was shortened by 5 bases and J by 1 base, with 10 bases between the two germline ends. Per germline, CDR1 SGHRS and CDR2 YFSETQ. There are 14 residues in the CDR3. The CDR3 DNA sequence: TGCGCCAGCAGGGTCCTTGGGTCCTACAATGAGCAGTTCTTC. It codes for CASRVLGSYNEQFF.

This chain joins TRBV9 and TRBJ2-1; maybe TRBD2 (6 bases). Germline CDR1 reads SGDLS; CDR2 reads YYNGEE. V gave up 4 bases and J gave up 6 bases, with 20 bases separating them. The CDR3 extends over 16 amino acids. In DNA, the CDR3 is TGTGCCAGCAGCACCCGAGAACGCGGGGTTCCCAATGAGCAGTTCTTC. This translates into CASSTRERGVPNEQFF.

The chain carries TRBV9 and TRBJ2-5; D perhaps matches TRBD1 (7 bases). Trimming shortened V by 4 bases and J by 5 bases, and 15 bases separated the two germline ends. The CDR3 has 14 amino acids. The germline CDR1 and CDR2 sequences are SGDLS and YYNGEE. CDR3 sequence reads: CASSKWDSGETQYF. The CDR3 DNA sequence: TGTGCCAGCAGCAAATGGGACAGCGGGGAGACCCAGTACTTC. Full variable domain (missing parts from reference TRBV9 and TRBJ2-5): DSGVTQTPKHLITATGQRVTLRCSPRSGDLSVYWYQQSLDQGLQFLIQYYNGEERAKGNILERFSAQQFPDLHSELNLSSLELGDSALYFCASSKWDSGETQYFGPGTRLLVL.

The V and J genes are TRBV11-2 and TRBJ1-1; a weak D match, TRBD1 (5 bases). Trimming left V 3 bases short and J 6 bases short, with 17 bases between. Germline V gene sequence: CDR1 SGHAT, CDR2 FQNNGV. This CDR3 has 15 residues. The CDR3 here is CASSFFPGQDAEAFF. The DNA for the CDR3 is TGTGCCAGCAGCTTTTTTCCAGGGCAAGACGCTGAAGCTTTCTTT.